The 10 T cell receptor beta chains reported below all come from one sample, sequenced in a study of T cells in Graves' hyperthyroidism and ophthalmopathy. RNA transcripts gave rise to amplified TCR beta CDR3 regions. The TCR CDR3 first-round RT-PCR relied on the HTBI primer set. In TCRdb, the multiplex PCR reads were re-called with MiXCR into one record per CDR3 protein. The data hold approximately 400,000 distinct CDR3 sequences, with around a sixth observed a single time. Sequencing was carried out using blood. The source is a man between 18 and 29 years old with Graves' ophthalmopathy.

The rearrangement links TRBV24-1 to TRBJ2-2; perhaps TRBD1 as D (5 bases). Trimming stripped 7 bases from V and 7 bases from J, with 18 bases between. The CDR3 length is 15 residues. CDR1 KGHDR and CDR2 SFDVKD come from the germline V gene. The CDR3 reads CATRDGAGSVGELFF. The CDR3 bases are TGTGCCACCAGAGATGGGGCAGGGTCTGTCGGGGAGCTGTTTTTT.

This clonotype was detected ten times or more. The genes are TRBV7-9 and TRBJ2-5; a weak D match, TRBD1 (5 bases). Trimming stripped 9 bases from V and 3 bases from J, with 14 bases between. Germline V gene lookup returns CDR1 SEHNR and CDR2 FQNEAQ (reference sequence). The CDR3 sequence is 13 residues long. Written as DNA, the CDR3 is TGTGCCAGAGGGGCGAGTGCGGAAGAGACCCAGTACTTC. Translating it yields CARGASAEETQYF.

This clonotype was observed many times. V is TRBV28 and J is TRBJ2-7; 8 bases match TRBD1. The CDR3 is 14 amino acids. The germline V gene encodes CDR1 MDHEN and CDR2 SYDVKM. The junction had 7 bases not matched to a gene; V was cut back by 4 bases and J by 5 bases. CDR3 sequence reads: CASSSGQGKNEQYF. CDR3 DNA sequence: TGTGCCAGCAGTTCCGGACAGGGTAAGAACGAGCAGTACTTC.

This clonotype was recorded at least ten times. The V call is TRBV12-3 or TRBV12-4, the J call TRBJ1-5, with D perhaps TRBD1 (5 bases). V was shortened by 6 bases and J by 5 bases, with 29 bases between the two germline ends. CDR3 length equals 19 residues. The CDR3 bases are TGTGCCAGCAGACGGGGAAATCGGGGGAAAGCAGCGGTACATCAGCCCCAGCATTTT. As protein: CASRRGNRGKAAVHQPQHF.

The table lists this clonotype with many counts. The V gene is TRBV3-1, the J gene TRBJ1-2; D remains unclear. The germline V gene encodes CDR1 LGHDT and CDR2 YNNKEL (reference sequence). This CDR3 is 13 amino acids long. Trimming shortened V by 4 bases and J by 8 bases, and 14 bases separated the two germline ends. This CDR3 reads CASSPDRVSGYTF. As DNA, the CDR3 is TGTGCCAGCAGCCCTGACCGGGTCAGCGGCTACACCTTC.

Many counts were recorded for this clonotype. The chain carries TRBV5-6 and TRBJ2-7; unclear D gene. Trimming shortened V by 7 bases and J by 3 bases, and 11 bases separated the two germline ends. CDR3 length: 12 residues. Germline CDR1 is SGHDT and CDR2 is YYEEEE. This chain's CDR3 is CASGYADYEQYF. Here the CDR3 DNA reads TGTGCCAGCGGATACGCGGACTACGAGCAGTACTTC.

At least ten counts were recorded for this clonotype. This chain joins TRBV11-1 and TRBJ2-1, with a tentative D call TRBD2 (6 bases). V shed 1 base and J shed 1 base, with 11 bases lying between them. The CDR3 runs 16 residues. Germline values: CDR1 SGHAT, CDR2 FQDESV (reference sequence). The CDR3 nucleotides are TGTGCCAGCAGCTTAGGAGTAGCGGATTCCTACAATGAGCAGTTCTTC. The encoded protein is CASSLGVADSYNEQFF.

In its sample, this clonotype was seen many times. The genes are TRBV7-2 and TRBJ2-4, with 9 bases identical to TRBD2. Germline CDR1 and CDR2: SGHTA and FQGNSA. J lost 8 bases, V lost 8 bases, and 10 bases had no gene match. The CDR3 totals 14 residues. For the CDR3, the DNA is TGTGCCAGCGTGGGGGCAGCGGGGGGCGACATTCAGTACTTC. Residues: CASVGAAGGDIQYF. The full variable domain, completed using reference TRBV7-2 and TRBJ2-4, is GAGVSQSPSNKVTEKGKDVELRCDPISGHTALYWYRQSLGQGLEFLIYFQGNSAPDKSGLPSDRFSAERTGGSVSTLTIQRTQQEDSAVYLCASVGAAGGDIQYFGAGTRLSVL.

This clonotype was counted many times. This chain's CDR3 is CASSSQEGVSAFF. The CDR3 bases are TGTGCCAGCAGTTCCCAGGAAGGGGTCTCGGCTTTCTTT. This chain links TRBV12-3 or TRBV12-4 with TRBJ1-1; possibly TRBD1 for D (5 bases). V lost 4 bases, J lost 11 bases, and 17 bases lay in between. CDR3 length: 13 amino acids.

This clonotype was detected many times. V usage is TRBV7-2 and J usage is TRBJ1-5, with no clear D. CDR3 size: 12 residues. The V end lost 4 bases, the J end lost 11 bases, and 12 bases lay between the germline ends. Germline V lookup: CDR1 SGHTA, CDR2 FQGNSA. CDR3 in amino acids: CASSSDLLTQHF. Written as DNA, the CDR3 is TGTGCCAGCAGCTCGGACCTCCTGACCCAGCATTTT.